This T cell receptor (beta chain) was recovered during a study of cytomegalovirus exposure and HLA in healthy donors. Across the whole study: As released early, the data held 85 million to 95 million unique TCRs from HLA-typed donors.

The germline V gene encodes CDR1 MDHEN and CDR2 SYDVKM. Deletions cut 6 bases from V and 7 bases from J, with 13 bases between. The CDR3 is 13 residues long. The primer mix had 60 Vbeta and 13 Jbeta primers. Clones were sequenced by immunoSEQ multiplex PCR, and TCRdb holds only the in-frame ones, with some missing. Of 110,000 or so clones listed, 82% are singletons. The study, taken as a whole, reports: There were several of the most significant clusters that appeared linked to common viral pathogens in a later analysis. The records held CMV serostatus as the only immune exposure information.

As to this clone: What it binds is unknown.

This TCR was sampled from a woman in her late teens or twenties in good health and CMV-seronegative. The chain has TRBV28 and TRBJ2-1; perhaps TRBD2 as D (6 bases). The sequenced sample was PBMCs. CDR3 sequence reads: CASSPLAVNEQFF. As DNA, the CDR3 is TGTGCCAGCAGCCCCTTAGCGGTTAATGAGCAGTTCTTC.